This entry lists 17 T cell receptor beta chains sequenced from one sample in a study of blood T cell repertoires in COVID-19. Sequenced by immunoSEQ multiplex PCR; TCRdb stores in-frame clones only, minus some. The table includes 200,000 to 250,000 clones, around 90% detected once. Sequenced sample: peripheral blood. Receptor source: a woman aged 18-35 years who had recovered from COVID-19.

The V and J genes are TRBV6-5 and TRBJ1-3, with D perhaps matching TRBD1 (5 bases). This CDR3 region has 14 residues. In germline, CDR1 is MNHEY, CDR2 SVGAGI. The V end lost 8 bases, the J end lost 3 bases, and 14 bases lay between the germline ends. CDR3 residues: CASGTDSRGNTIYF. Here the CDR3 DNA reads TGTGCCAGCGGTACTGACAGCCGTGGAAACACCATATATTTT.

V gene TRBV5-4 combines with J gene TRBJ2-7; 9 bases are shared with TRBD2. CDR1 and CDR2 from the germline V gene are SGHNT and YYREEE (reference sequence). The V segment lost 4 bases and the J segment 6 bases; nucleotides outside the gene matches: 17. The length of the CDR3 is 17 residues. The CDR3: CASSQISIAGVWSEQYF. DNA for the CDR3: TGTGCCAGCAGCCAGATCTCAATAGCGGGAGTTTGGTCCGAGCAGTACTTC.

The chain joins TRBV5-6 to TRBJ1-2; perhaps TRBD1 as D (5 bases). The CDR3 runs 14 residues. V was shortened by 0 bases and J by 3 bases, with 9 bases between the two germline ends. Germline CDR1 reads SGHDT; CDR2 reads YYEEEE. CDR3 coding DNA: TGTGCCAGCAGCTTGGGCGACAGATACTATGGCTACACCTTC. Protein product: CASSLGDRYYGYTF. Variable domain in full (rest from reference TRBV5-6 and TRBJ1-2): DAGVTQSPTHLIKTRGQQVTLRCSPKSGHDTVSWYQQALGQGPQFIFQYYEEEERQRGNFPDRFSGHQFPNYSSELNVNALLLGDSALYLCASSLGDRYYGYTFGSGTRLTVV.

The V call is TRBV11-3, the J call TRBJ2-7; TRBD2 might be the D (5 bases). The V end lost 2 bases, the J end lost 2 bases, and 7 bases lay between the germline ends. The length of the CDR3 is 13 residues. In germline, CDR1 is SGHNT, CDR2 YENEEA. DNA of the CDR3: TGTGCCAGCAGCTTAACGGAGGCCTACGAGCAGTACTTC. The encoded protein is CASSLTEAYEQYF.

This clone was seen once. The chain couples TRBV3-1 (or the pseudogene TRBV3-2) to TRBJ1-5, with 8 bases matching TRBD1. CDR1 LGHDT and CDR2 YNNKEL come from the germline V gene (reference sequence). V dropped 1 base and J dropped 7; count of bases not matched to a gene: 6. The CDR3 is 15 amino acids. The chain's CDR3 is CASSQGQGFSQPQHF. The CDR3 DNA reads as TGTGCCAGCAGCCAAGGACAGGGGTTTTCCCAGCCCCAGCATTTT.

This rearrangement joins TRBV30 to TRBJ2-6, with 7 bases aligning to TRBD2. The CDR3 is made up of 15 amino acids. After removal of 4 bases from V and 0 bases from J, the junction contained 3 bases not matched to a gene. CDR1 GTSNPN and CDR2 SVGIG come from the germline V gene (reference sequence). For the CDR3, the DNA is TGTGCCTGGACTAGCGGAAGCTCTGGGGCCAACGTCCTGACTTTC. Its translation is CAWTSGSSGANVLTF. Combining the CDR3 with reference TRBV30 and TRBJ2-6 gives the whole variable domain SQTIHQWPATLVQPVGSPLSLECTVEGTSNPNLYWYRQAAGRGLQLLFYSVGIGQISSEVPQNLSASRPQDRQFILSSKKLLLSDSGFYLCAWTSGSSGANVLTFGAGSRLTVL.

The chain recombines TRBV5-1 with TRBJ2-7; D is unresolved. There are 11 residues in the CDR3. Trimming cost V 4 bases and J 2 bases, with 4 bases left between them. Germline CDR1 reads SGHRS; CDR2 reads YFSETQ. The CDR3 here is CASSVTYEQYF. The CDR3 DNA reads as TGCGCCAGCAGCGTTACCTACGAGCAGTACTTC. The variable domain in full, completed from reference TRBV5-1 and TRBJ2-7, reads KAGVTQTPRYLIKTRGQQVTLSCSPISGHRSVSWYQQTPGQGLQFLFEYFSETQRNKGNFPGRFSGRQFSNSRSEMNVSTLELGDSALYLCASSVTYEQYFGPGTRLTVT.

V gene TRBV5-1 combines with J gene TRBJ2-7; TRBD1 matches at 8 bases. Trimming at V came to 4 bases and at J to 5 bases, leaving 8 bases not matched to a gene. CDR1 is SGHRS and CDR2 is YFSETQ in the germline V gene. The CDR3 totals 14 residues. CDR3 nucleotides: TGCGCCAGCAGCCCGGGGGACAGGATTAACGAGCAGTACTTC. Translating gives CASSPGDRINEQYF.

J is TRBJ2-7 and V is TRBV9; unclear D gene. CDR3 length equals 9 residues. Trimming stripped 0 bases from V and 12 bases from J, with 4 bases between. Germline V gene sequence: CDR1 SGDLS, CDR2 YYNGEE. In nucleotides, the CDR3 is TGTGCCAGCAGCGTAGTGCGGTACTTC. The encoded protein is CASSVVRYF.

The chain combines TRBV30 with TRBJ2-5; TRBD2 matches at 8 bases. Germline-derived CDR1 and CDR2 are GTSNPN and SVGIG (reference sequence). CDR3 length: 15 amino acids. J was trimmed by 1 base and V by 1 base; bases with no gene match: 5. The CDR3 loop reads CAWSAFTSGQETQYF. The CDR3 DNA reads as TGTGCCTGGAGTGCCTTCACTAGCGGCCAAGAGACCCAGTACTTC.

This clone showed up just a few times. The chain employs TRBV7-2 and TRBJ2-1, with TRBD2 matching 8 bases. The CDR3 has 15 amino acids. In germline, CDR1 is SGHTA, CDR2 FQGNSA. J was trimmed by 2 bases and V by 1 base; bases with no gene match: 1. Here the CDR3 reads CASSLDGRAYNEQFF. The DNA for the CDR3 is TGTGCCAGCAGCTTAGACGGGAGGGCCTACAATGAGCAGTTCTTC.

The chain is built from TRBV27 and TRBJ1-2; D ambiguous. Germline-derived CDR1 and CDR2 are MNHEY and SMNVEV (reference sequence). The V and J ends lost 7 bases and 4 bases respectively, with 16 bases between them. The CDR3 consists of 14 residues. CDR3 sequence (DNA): TGTGCCAGCAAAGTCGGGCTCGGGGTCTATGGCTACACCTTC. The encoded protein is CASKVGLGVYGYTF.

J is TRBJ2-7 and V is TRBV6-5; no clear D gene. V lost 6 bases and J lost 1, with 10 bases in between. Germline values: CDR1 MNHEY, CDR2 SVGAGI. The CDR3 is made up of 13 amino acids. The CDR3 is CASRRALSYEQYF. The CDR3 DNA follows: TGTGCCAGCAGGAGAGCCCTTTCCTACGAGCAGTACTTC.

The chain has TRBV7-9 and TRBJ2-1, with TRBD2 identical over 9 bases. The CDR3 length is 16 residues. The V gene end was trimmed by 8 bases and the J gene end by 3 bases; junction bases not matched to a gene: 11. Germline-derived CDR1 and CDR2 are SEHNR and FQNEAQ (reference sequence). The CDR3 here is CASALLVTSGYNEQFF. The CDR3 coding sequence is TGTGCCAGCGCGCTATTAGTGACTAGCGGCTACAATGAGCAGTTCTTC.

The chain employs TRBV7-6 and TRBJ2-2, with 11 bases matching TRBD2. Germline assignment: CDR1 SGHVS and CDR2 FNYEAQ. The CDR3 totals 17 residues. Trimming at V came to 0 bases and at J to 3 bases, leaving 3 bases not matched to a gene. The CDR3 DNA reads TGTGCCAGCAGCTTAGCAGTAGCGGGAGGGTACACCGGGGAGCTGTTTTTT. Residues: CASSLAVAGGYTGELFF. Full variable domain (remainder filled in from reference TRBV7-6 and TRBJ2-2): GAGVSQSPRYKVTKRGQDVALRCDPISGHVSLYWYRQALGQGPEFLTYFNYEAQQDKSGLPNDRFSAERPEGSISTLTIQRTEQRDSAMYRCASSLAVAGGYTGELFFGEGSRLTVL.

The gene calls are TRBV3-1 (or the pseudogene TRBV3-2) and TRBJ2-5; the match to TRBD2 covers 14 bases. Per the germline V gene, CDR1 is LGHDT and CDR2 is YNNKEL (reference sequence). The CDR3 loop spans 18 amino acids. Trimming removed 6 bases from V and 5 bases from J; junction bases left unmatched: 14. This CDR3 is CASRRGTSGRSVAETQYF. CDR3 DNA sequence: TGTGCCAGCAGGCGTGGGACTAGCGGGAGAAGCGTAGCCGAGACCCAGTACTTC.

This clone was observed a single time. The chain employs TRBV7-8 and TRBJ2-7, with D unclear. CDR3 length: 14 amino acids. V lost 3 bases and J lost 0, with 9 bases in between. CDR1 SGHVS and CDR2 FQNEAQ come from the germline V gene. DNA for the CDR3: TGTGCCAGCAGCTTGACTGGAAGCTCCTACGAGCAGTACTTC. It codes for CASSLTGSSYEQYF.